This TCR beta chain was retrieved from a study of blood T cells in healthy people across ages. Germline V gene data show CDR1 as MDHEN and CDR2 as SYDVKM. The CDR3 contains 14 residues. Trimming cost V 6 bases and J 5 bases; bases outside gene matches: 6. With a J-beta primer mix and a sample-barcoded 5' primer, a second PCR ran about 7 to 12 cycles. Each CDR3 protein gets one entry after TCRdb re-called the 5' RACE reads with MiXCR. The repertoire holds about a million distinct CDR3 sequences, about 44% seen once, with around 15% in the top ten. Peripheral blood samples of 9 to 10 milliliters were drawn from each donor. Total RNA was isolated from each sample in quantities of at least 6 micrograms.

This TCR was sampled from a man younger than 45 in good health. The chain links TRBV28 to TRBJ2-2, with 7 positions matching TRBD1. The sample taken for sequencing was blood. As DNA, the CDR3 is TGTGCCAGCAGCTCGGGACAGCAGACCGGGGAGCTGTTTTTT. It codes for CASSSGQQTGELFF.